The sequence of this T cell receptor (beta chain) was determined in a study of T cell responses to AZD1222 COVID-19 vaccine (dated by TCRdb to the early 2020s). About the full investigation: TCR sequencing covered more than 230 trial participants: nearly 210 given two doses of AZD1222 and about 26 given two doses of MenACWY control vaccine. Trial participants were enrolled by age into subgroups of 18-55, 56-69 and 70-plus years, and about 150, 27 and 61 TCR-sequenced participants, respectively, were included in these subgroups.

What the authors observed across the whole study: Because no day 14 peak-response samples were available, the repertoires could be characterized only after the peak T cell response. In the small 56-69-year group, the increase in depth fell short of significance, most likely because of low power. Epitopes outside the regions mutated in the B.1.351 and B.1.1.7 variants were reportedly recognized by nearly half of the unique spike-specific TCRs. CD4 TCRs associated with the vaccine covered the entire spike protein, and the dominant responses were in regions 160-218 and 743-854. Conclusions about previously exposed vaccinees are limited, since just six or seven AZD1222 recipients were seropositive for SARS-CoV-2 at baseline. Spike-specific TCR breadth and depth rose significantly after two AZD1222 doses compared with day 0 and with MenACWY recipients. Most participants were white British and females outnumbered males, and the authors suggested that clonal diversity may have been underestimated.

The germline V gene specifies SQVTM as CDR1 and ANQGSEA as CDR2. V loses 6 bases, J loses 1 base, and the germline ends lie 9 bases apart. Spanning cysteine to phenylalanine, the CDR3 consists of 12 amino acids. The CDR3 DNA has 36 bases and is translated from base 1. This clone was seen a handful of times. The specificity of this receptor is unknown. Within one base of it there is no much larger clone, and no base qualities were kept. The CDR3 regions of human TCRbeta chains were analyzed by immunosequencing. The authors processed their data as follows. Repertoire TCRs were checked for matches against a reference library of SARS-CoV-2-specific TCRs that had been generated using the MIRA antigen-specificity platform. Breadth meant the fraction of unique TCRs that were SARS-CoV-2-associated, whereas depth meant the fraction of total T cells that were SARS-CoV-2-associated. Using the MIRA data, each spike-specific TCR was assigned both to the spike region to which the TCR was reactive and to a CD4 or CD8 class. Log10-transformed breadth and depth values were compared by one-way ANOVA with Sidak's multiple comparisons tests. In TCRdb, the immuneACCESS table is reduced to in-frame sequences with V and J assigned. These tables do not hold every clone; where another copy was compared, an unresolved V gene accounts for under half, and the others remain unexplained. The V and J calls and clone size were taken over from that table, and D and trimming were inferred from the DNA. The sample has around 140,000 clones on record, about 90% of them singletons. Clones ranked in the top ten supply less than 3.5% of the sample.

Read against the paper, the sample's time point label means: about 28 days (+/-7) after the second vaccine dose. AZD1222 recipients with second doses at about 4 weeks or about 12 weeks were pooled, because spike-specific TCR depth and breadth did not differ between schedules. Vaccinee samples came from UK trials COV001 and COV002, including a single-blind randomized controlled phase 2/3 trial of AZD1222 (ChAdOx1 nCoV-19) in healthy adults. Trial participant PBMC samples were collected at day 0 and day 28 after the second dose for TCRbeta chain sequencing. Here the chain combines TRBV29-1 and TRBJ1-1; TRBD1 is a possible D gene, resting on 6 matching bases. This TCR was sampled from an adult who received the AZD1222 COVID-19 vaccine. Sequencing used peripheral blood, obtained 28 days after the second AZD1222 dose. The CDR3 in this case is CSVEQGNTEAFF. The nucleotides are TGCAGCGTGGAACAGGGGAACACTGAAGCTTTCTTT.